These 8 T cell receptor beta chains originate from one sample sequenced in a study of T cell repertoires in cytomegalovirus infection. These TCRs are of unknown antigen specificity. TCRdb independently ran MiXCR on the reads; one entry per CDR3 protein. The sample includes approximately 470,000 distinct CDR3 sequences, approximately 40% of them seen just once. The starting material was cultured PBMCs, obtained from culture after CMV antigen stimulation. These receptors all come from a human donor in good health (CMV status not recorded). Some clones in this sample may be carry-over from other donors' samples.

This clonotype was recorded a few times. The genes are TRBV5-1 and TRBJ2-2; TRBD1 matches at 8 bases. The CDR3 runs to 15 residues. V lost 0 bases to trimming and J lost 5 bases; unmatched junction nucleotides: 3. CDR1 is SGHRS, CDR2 YFSETQ, per germline. The CDR3 region has the DNA TGCGCCAGCAGCTTGGCTACAGGGGGAACCGGGGAGCTGTTTTTT. Translating gives CASSLATGGTGELFF.

The sample holds one count of this clonotype. This chain links TRBV7-9 with TRBJ1-1, with D tentatively TRBD1 (5 bases). The germline V gene has CDR1 SEHNR and CDR2 FQNEAQ (reference sequence). The CDR3 loop spans 11 amino acids. V was clipped by 6 bases and J by 11 bases, with 13 bases between them. CDR3 DNA sequence: TGTGCCAGCAGTACGGGGCTCGGGGCTTTCTTT. It yields the protein CASSTGLGAFF.

The chain employs TRBV6-5 and TRBJ1-1, with a possible D match to TRBD1 (5 bases). CDR1 and CDR2 from the germline V gene are MNHEY and SVGAGI. V was clipped by 6 bases and J by 1 base, with 12 bases between them. The CDR3 loop spans 14 amino acids. In DNA, the CDR3 is TGTGCCAGCAGAGGGAGGGGTGCGAACACTGAAGCTTTCTTT. Translated: CASRGRGANTEAFF.

The chain employs TRBV27 and TRBJ1-4, with D unresolved. Germline V CDR1 and CDR2: MNHEY, SMNVEV (reference sequence). The V and J ends lost 4 bases and 4 bases respectively, with 7 bases between them. This CDR3 comprises 13 residues. CDR3 sequence (DNA): TGTGCCAGCAGTTATGGGGTTAATGAAAAACTGTTTTTT. It encodes CASSYGVNEKLFF.

There are many counts of this clonotype. This sequence joins TRBV7-2 and TRBJ2-1; weak D call: TRBD2 (5 bases). Looked up from germline, CDR1 is SGHTA and CDR2 is FQGNSA. Trimming shortened V by 1 base and J by 12 bases, and 13 bases separated the two germline ends. CDR3 length: 13 amino acids. The CDR3, as DNA: TGTGCCAGCAGCTTAGTACGGGGAGCCCGGCAGTTCTTC. Translating it yields CASSLVRGARQFF.

This clonotype showed up just a few times. The CDR3 DNA follows: TGTGCCAGTAGCGGACTAGCGGGAAGAGATACGCAGTATTTT. Translating it yields CASSGLAGRDTQYF. This chain links TRBV19 with TRBJ2-3; 12 nucleotides line up with TRBD2. Germline CDR1 LNHDA, CDR2 SQIVND (reference sequence). The CDR3 loop spans 14 amino acids. Trimming removed 6 bases from V and 5 bases from J; junction bases left unmatched: 3.

CDR3 residues: CASSEGRQQETQYF. The CDR3, as DNA: TGTGCCAGCAGTGAAGGCAGGCAACAAGAGACCCAGTACTTC. The rearrangement links TRBV2 to TRBJ2-5; no clear D gene. Germline CDR1 and CDR2: SNHLY and FYNNEI. The CDR3 runs to 14 residues. Trimming removed 1 base from V and 2 bases from J, with 8 bases in between.

The table lists this clonotype with a few counts. The chain couples TRBV4-1 to TRBJ1-1, with a possible D match to TRBD1 (6 bases). Germline values: CDR1 MGHRA, CDR2 YSYEKL. The V end lost 4 bases, the J end lost 7 bases, and 25 bases lay between the germline ends. There are 17 residues in the CDR3. The CDR3, as DNA: TGCGCCAGCAGCCCCCCGGGAAGGGGGGTCCGAGGACGTGAAGCTTTCTTT. Amino acid sequence: CASSPPGRGVRGREAFF.